Listed here are 13 T cell receptor beta chains from one sample, sequenced in a study of CD8+ T cells in alopecia areata. After isolation, RNA underwent reverse transcription to generate cDNA as the sequencing template. Here immunoSEQ multiplex PCR was the method, and the copy in TCRdb shows in-frame clones only, minus some. The sample has under 300,000 clones; around three fifths are singletons. Sample treatment: oral pan-JAK inhibitor, 5-10 mg twice daily. The sample in question was CD4+ T cells sorted from blood, obtained around week 53, from a patient treated with tofacitinib. The receptors shown here come from a human donor with alopecia areata.

This clone showed up many times. The gene calls are TRBV10-2 and TRBJ2-2; D is unclear. The CDR3 covers 15 residues. V shed 6 bases and J shed 0 bases, with 11 bases lying between them. Germline V lookup: CDR1 WSHSY, CDR2 SAAADI. The CDR3 DNA follows: TGCGCCAGCAGAGAAAGTACAGCGAACACCGGGGAGCTGTTTTTT. It encodes CASRESTANTGELFF.

The gene calls are TRBV25-1 and TRBJ1-6; the match to TRBD1 covers 8 bases. Losses at the gene ends were 2 bases for V and 9 bases for J; bases not matched to a gene: 12. CDR3 length: 17 residues. CDR1 and CDR2 from the germline V gene are MGHDK and SYGVNS. The CDR3 here is CASSELGQGFAGSPLHF. The CDR3 DNA sequence: TGTGCCAGCAGTGAACTAGGACAGGGATTTGCGGGTTCACCCCTCCACTTT.

The sample holds one count of this clone. The V gene is TRBV6-6, the J gene TRBJ2-5, with D uncertain. Trimming took 5 bases from V and 0 from J, leaving 10 bases between them. CDR1 is MNHNY and CDR2 is SVGAGI in the germline V gene (reference sequence). This CDR3 comprises 14 residues. The CDR3 region has the DNA TGTGCCAGCAGTCCCCGCTCAGACCAAGAGACCCAGTACTTC. Its protein is CASSPRSDQETQYF.

The chain combines TRBV6-5 with TRBJ1-6; TRBD1 is a possible D gene (5 bases). CDR3 size: 16 residues. The V gene lost 4 bases and the J gene lost 7 bases, with 17 bases spanning the gap. CDR1 is MNHEY, CDR2 SVGAGI, per germline. CDR3 nucleotide sequence: TGTGCCAGCAGTTCTCCGGGACGCATGGGGAATTCACCCCTCCACTTT. It yields the protein CASSSPGRMGNSPLHF.

In this sample, this clone turned up a few times. This chain links TRBV19 with TRBJ2-3, with D perhaps matching TRBD1 or TRBD2 (5 bases each). Trimming stripped 6 bases from V and 3 bases from J, with 16 bases between. The CDR3 sequence is 15 residues long. The germline CDR1 and CDR2 sequences are LNHDA and SQIVND (reference sequence). CDR3 nucleotide sequence: TGTGCCAGTAGCCCCCCGGGACGAAGAACAGATACGCAGTATTTT. It translates to CASSPPGRRTDTQYF. The full variable domain, in which reference TRBV19 and TRBJ2-3 provide the parts outside the CDR3, is DGGITQSPKYLFRKEGQNVTLSCEQNLNHDAMYWYRQDPGQGLRLIYYSQIVNDFQKGDIAEGYSVSREKKESFPLTVTSAQKNPTAFYLCASSPPGRRTDTQYFGPGTRLTVL.

The V call is TRBV7-3, the J call TRBJ1-1, with 8 bases lining up with TRBD1. The CDR3 covers 16 residues. V was pared by 5 bases and J by 3 bases, with 11 bases of the junction left unmatched. Germline V CDR1 and CDR2: SGHTA, FQGTGA. The DNA for the CDR3 is TGTGCCAGCAGCGCCGACCCGGACAGGGTGGACACTGAAGCTTTCTTT. As protein: CASSADPDRVDTEAFF. The variable domain in full, with the rest retrieved from reference TRBV7-3 and TRBJ1-1, is GAGVSQTPSNKVTEKGKYVELRCDPISGHTALYWYRQSLGQGPEFLIYFQGTGAADDSGLPNDRFFAVRPEGSVSTLKIQRTERGDSAVYLCASSADPDRVDTEAFFGQGTRLTVV.

This sequence joins TRBV5-1 and TRBJ2-2; the match to TRBD1 covers 7 bases. Germline CDR1 reads SGHRS; CDR2 reads YFSETQ. Losses at the gene ends were 0 bases for V and 4 bases for J; bases not matched to a gene: 3. The CDR3 sequence is 15 residues long. CDR3 sequence: CASSLETGITGELFF. CDR3 DNA: TGCGCCAGCAGCTTGGAGACAGGGATCACCGGGGAGCTGTTTTTT.

The CDR3 loop is CASSQTSGEYEQYF. The CDR3 DNA follows: TGTGCCAGCAGCCAAACTAGCGGGGAGTACGAGCAGTACTTC. The chain carries TRBV6-5 and TRBJ2-7; TRBD2 matches 10 bases. J was trimmed by 4 bases and V by 6 bases; bases with no gene match: 6. CDR1 MNHEY and CDR2 SVGAGI come from the germline V gene. The CDR3 has 14 amino acids.

Comment on this clone: Other DNA sequences within the sample encode an identical CDR3. The genes are TRBV29-1 and TRBJ2-5, with a weak D call TRBD2 (5 bases). The CDR3 loop spans 12 amino acids. Trimming pared 8 bases from V and 0 bases from J, leaving 10 bases between. CDR1 and CDR2 (germline): SQVTM, ANQGSEA. CDR3 residues: CSSTGYQETQYF. The CDR3 DNA reads as TGCAGCTCAACGGGGTACCAAGAGACCCAGTACTTC.

This clone has only a few counts. The chain employs TRBV20-1 and TRBJ2-7; unclear D gene. The CDR3 runs 11 residues. From germline, CDR1 is DFQATT and CDR2 SNEGSKA (reference sequence). Trimming shortened V by 5 bases and J by 6 bases, and 11 bases separated the two germline ends. In nucleotides, the CDR3 is TGCAGTGCTCCCCTTCCCGGCGAGCAGTACTTC. It encodes CSAPLPGEQYF.

Here the CDR3 DNA reads TGTGCCATCATGAACAACAGACAAGAGACCCAGTACTTC. Translated, it gives CAIMNNRQETQYF. This chain uses TRBV10-3 with TRBJ2-5, with unresolved D. V was trimmed by 7 bases and J by 2 bases, leaving 11 bases between them. Germline CDR1 reads ENHRY; CDR2 reads SYGVKD. This CDR3 spans 13 amino acids.

This clone was detected once. Other DNA sequences of this sample code for an identical CDR3. The V call is TRBV30, the J call TRBJ2-7; a possible D gene is TRBD1 (6 bases). Trimming took off 0 bases at V and 4 bases at J, with 7 bases between the two ends. The germline V gene encodes CDR1 GTSNPN and CDR2 SVGIG (reference sequence). This CDR3 has 12 amino acids. CDR3 bases: TGTGCCTGGAGTGTAGGGGGTTACGAGCAGTACTTC. Translated, it gives CAWSVGGYEQYF.

This chain connects TRBV19 to TRBJ2-7; D is undetermined. CDR1 LNHDA and CDR2 SQIVND come from the germline V gene (reference sequence). This CDR3 comprises 14 residues. The ends were cut back, 9 bases at V and 3 bases at J, with 18 bases in the middle. The CDR3 DNA follows: TGTGCCAGCAGCAGGCGACACCCGGACTACGAGCAGTACTTC. This codes for CASSRRHPDYEQYF.